One and the same sample provided the 28 T cell receptor beta chains below, sequenced in a study of T cells after yellow fever vaccination. Each CDR3 protein gets one entry after TCRdb re-called the 5' RACE reads with MiXCR. The data contain 300,000 to 400,000 distinct CDR3 sequences, 4% of them singletons. Here the sequenced sample was PBMCs, taken 5 days after the yellow fever booster vaccination. Receptor source: a man between 18 and 29 years old who received the YFV17D yellow fever vaccine.

In this sample, this clonotype turned up many times. The V call is TRBV20-1, the J call TRBJ2-1, with TRBD1 identical over 9 bases. CDR3 length: 14 residues. V lost 4 bases to trimming and J lost 9 bases; unmatched junction nucleotides: 10. Germline loops: CDR1 DFQATT, CDR2 SNEGSKA (reference sequence). Here the CDR3 reads CSAIGQGSPGEQFF. For the CDR3, the DNA is TGCAGTGCTATCGGACAGGGGTCCCCGGGTGAGCAGTTCTTC.

This clonotype was found a few times. The CDR3 region has the DNA TGCGCCAGCAGCTTGGGGACACTCTTCACAGATACGCAGTATTTT. Amino acid sequence: CASSLGTLFTDTQYF. The chain employs TRBV5-1 and TRBJ2-3, with D perhaps TRBD1 (5 bases). The V end lost 0 bases, the J end lost 2 bases, and 10 bases lay between the germline ends. This CDR3 comprises 15 residues. CDR1 and CDR2 (germline): SGHRS, YFSETQ.

This clonotype was seen a handful of times. The V gene is TRBV20-1, the J gene TRBJ1-1, with TRBD1 as a possible D gene (5 bases). Germline V lookup: CDR1 DFQATT, CDR2 SNEGSKA (reference sequence). CDR3 length: 13 amino acids. V was pared by 6 bases and J by 4 bases, with 15 bases between. The CDR3 DNA sequence: TGCAGTGCACCCGGCCCCGGGGGCACTGAAGCTTTCTTT. It is translated as CSAPGPGGTEAFF.

In its sample, this clonotype was seen a few times. This chain uses TRBV7-9 with TRBJ1-2, with D possibly being TRBD1 (5 bases). This CDR3 contains 16 residues. Germline lookup yields CDR1 SEHNR and CDR2 FQNEAQ (reference sequence). V was trimmed by 3 bases and J by 3 bases, leaving 17 bases between them. The DNA of the CDR3 is TGTGCCAGCAGCTTTAGCCCGTACGCGACAGACTATGGCTACACCTTC. Translation: CASSFSPYATDYGYTF.

This clonotype has a handful of counts. This chain joins TRBV7-6 and TRBJ2-7, with D possibly matching TRBD1 (6 bases). The CDR3 totals 16 residues. V gave up 0 bases and J gave up 1 base, with 13 bases separating them. Germline V lookup: CDR1 SGHVS, CDR2 FNYEAQ. Here the CDR3 DNA reads TGTGCCAGCAGCTTAGCCCCCTGGGACAAATCCTACGAGCAGTACTTC. Amino acids: CASSLAPWDKSYEQYF.

This chain connects TRBV7-2 to TRBJ1-5; the D gene is possibly TRBD1 (5 bases). V was trimmed by 2 bases and J by 5 bases, leaving 13 bases between them. The CDR3 has 15 residues. Germline V gives CDR1 SGHTA, CDR2 FQGNSA. CDR3 sequence reads: CASSLTGVGYQPQHF. For the CDR3, the DNA is TGTGCCAGCAGCTTAACGGGGGTAGGGTATCAGCCCCAGCATTTT.

Concerning this clonotype: One junction end disagrees with the germline gene, perhaps due to a read error. The chain combines TRBV5-1 with TRBJ2-3, with D tentatively TRBD1 (6 bases). The germline CDR1 and CDR2 sequences are SGHRS and YFSETQ. The length of the CDR3 is 16 residues. Written as DNA, the CDR3 is TGCGCCAGCAGCTCGGGACAACCTTACATCACAGATACGCTGTATTTT. This encodes CASSSGQPYITDTLYF.

This clonotype was seen many times. The genes are TRBV12-3 or TRBV12-4 and TRBJ2-3; 7 bases are a match to TRBD2. The CDR3 consists of 18 residues. The trim removed 4 bases at V and 5 bases at J, leaving 18 bases unmatched. The CDR3 DNA reads as TGTGCCAGCAGTTCTTTTGACCCTTGGGGGGGGACTCAAGATACGCAGTATTTT. Translated, it gives CASSSFDPWGGTQDTQYF.

This clonotype came up many times. The CDR3 DNA is TGCAGCGGCCTTGTCACCGGGGAGCTGTTTTTT. Its translation: CSGLVTGELFF. The chain carries TRBV29-1 and TRBJ2-2, with unresolved D. Deletions cut 7 bases from V and 4 bases from J, with 7 bases between. The CDR3 runs to 11 residues. Germline V lookup: CDR1 SQVTM, CDR2 ANQGSEA.

In its sample, this clonotype was seen many times. The chain carries TRBV4-3 and TRBJ2-1; D perhaps matches TRBD1 (6 bases). Germline assignment: CDR1 LGHNA and CDR2 YSLEER. The CDR3 consists of 15 residues. Trimming removed 1 base from V and 3 bases from J, with 10 bases in between. CDR3 sequence (DNA): TGCGCCAGCAGCCAAGGCACACAGGGCTACAATGAGCAGTTCTTC. Protein product: CASSQGTQGYNEQFF.

J is TRBJ2-5 and V is TRBV4-2; tentatively, D is TRBD2 (5 bases). The ends were cut back, 4 bases at V and 9 bases at J, with 12 bases in the middle. CDR1 and CDR2 (germline): LGHNA, YNFKEQ. The length of the CDR3 is 12 residues. The CDR3 nucleotides read TGTGCCAGCAGCCGAGAACTAGGCCCCCAGTACTTC. Translation gives CASSRELGPQYF.

At least ten counts were recorded for this clonotype. This CDR3 is CASSLFTGIGYGYTF. The CDR3 bases are TGTGCCAGCAGTTTGTTCACAGGGATAGGCTATGGCTACACCTTC. The chain links TRBV12-3 or TRBV12-4 to TRBJ1-2; D is perhaps TRBD1 (6 bases). V dropped 3 bases and J dropped 4 bases, with 15 bases sitting between them. This CDR3 is built from 15 residues.

The sample holds a few counts of this clonotype. The chain links TRBV20-1 to TRBJ2-1; no clear D. Germline V lookup: CDR1 DFQATT, CDR2 SNEGSKA (reference sequence). V lost 6 bases, J lost 4 bases, and 10 bases lay in between. CDR3 length equals 12 residues. The CDR3 region has the DNA TGCAGTGCCAACGACAATTACAATGAGCAGTTCTTC. Its protein product is CSANDNYNEQFF.

This clonotype was seen repeatedly, ten times or more. The chain recombines TRBV10-3 with TRBJ2-5; 7 nucleotides line up with TRBD1. The germline gives CDR1 ENHRY, CDR2 SYGVKD. The V gene end was trimmed by 10 bases and the J gene end by 3 bases; junction bases not matched to a gene: 11. The CDR3 has 14 residues. The CDR3 DNA reads as TGTGCCAGCTACGCCGGGACAGCTGAAGAGACCCAGTACTTC. Encoded protein: CASYAGTAEETQYF.

The chain combines TRBV5-1 with TRBJ2-2, with D unresolved. Deletions cut 1 base from V and 5 bases from J, with 9 bases between. Germline V gene sequence: CDR1 SGHRS, CDR2 YFSETQ. CDR3 length equals 14 residues. CDR3 nucleotides: TGCGCCAGCAGCTTGCGTTTTAGAACCGGGGAGCTGTTTTTT. Its protein product is CASSLRFRTGELFF.

In this sample, this clonotype turned up a few times. The genes are TRBV4-1 and TRBJ2-7; weak D call: TRBD1 (6 bases). Trimming took 1 base from V and 0 from J, leaving 10 bases between them. CDR3 length equals 15 residues. CDR1 MGHRA and CDR2 YSYEKL come from the germline V gene. This chain's CDR3 is CASSQAGHYSYEQYF. For the CDR3, the DNA is TGCGCCAGCAGCCAAGCGGGACACTACTCCTACGAGCAGTACTTC.

This chain uses TRBV2 with TRBJ1-3; tentatively, D is TRBD1 (6 bases). V lost 7 bases, J lost 0 bases, and 10 bases lay in between. From germline, CDR1 is SNHLY and CDR2 FYNNEI. The CDR3 covers 14 residues. DNA for the CDR3: TGTGCCAGCATTGGGGGCCACTCTGGAAACACCATATATTTT. Translating it yields CASIGGHSGNTIYF.

This clonotype was seen only a few times. The chain links TRBV18 to TRBJ2-7, with a weak D call TRBD1 (6 bases). This CDR3 spans 14 amino acids. The ends were cut back, 4 bases at V and 3 bases at J, with 13 bases in the middle. In germline, CDR1 is KGHSH, CDR2 LQKENI. The CDR3 region has the DNA TGTGCCAGCTCACGGTCGGACAGCTTCTACGAGCAGTACTTC. This translates into CASSRSDSFYEQYF. Filled out from reference TRBV18 and TRBJ2-7, the complete variable domain reads NAGVMQNPRHLVRRRGQEARLRCSPMKGHSHVYWYRQLPEEGLKFMVYLQKENIIDESGMPKERFSAEFPKEGPSILRIQQVVRGDSAAYFCASSRSDSFYEQYFGPGTRLTVT.

The J gene is TRBJ2-5, the V gene TRBV7-3; D possibly corresponds to TRBD2 (5 bases). The germline CDR1 and CDR2 sequences are SGHTA and FQGTGA. The CDR3 loop spans 15 amino acids. Trimming removed 4 bases at V and 1 base at J, with 13 bases between. Here the CDR3 DNA reads TGTGCCAGCAGCTCCCGGGATGGCATCCAAGAGACCCAGTACTTC. It is translated as CASSSRDGIQETQYF.

This clonotype was found a few times. The genes are TRBV7-2 and TRBJ2-1; D is perhaps TRBD2 (6 bases). The length of the CDR3 is 15 residues. V was pared by 6 bases and J by 0 bases, with 12 bases between. Germline CDR1 reads SGHTA; CDR2 reads FQGNSA. The CDR3 DNA sequence: TGTGCCAGCAGGGCCCGGGGGAGCTCCTACAATGAGCAGTTCTTC. It is translated as CASRARGSSYNEQFF.

The table lists this clonotype with many counts. The chain is built from TRBV2 and TRBJ2-1; D possibly corresponds to TRBD2 (6 bases). The V end was cut by 0 bases, the J end by 15 bases, with 18 bases between. This CDR3 comprises 14 residues. Germline V CDR1 and CDR2: SNHLY, FYNNEI. The CDR3: CASSEARELLAWFF. DNA for the CDR3: TGTGCCAGCAGTGAAGCGCGAGAGTTACTAGCCTGGTTCTTC. Variable domain in full (rest from reference TRBV2 and TRBJ2-1): EPEVTQTPSHQVTQMGQEVILRCVPISNHLYFYWYRQILGQKVEFLVSFYNNEISEKSEIFDDQFSVERPDGSNFTLKIRSTKLEDSAMYFCASSEARELLAWFFGPGTRLTVL.

This clonotype came up many times. The chain joins TRBV7-2 to TRBJ2-1; D perhaps matches TRBD1 (5 bases). This CDR3 has 15 residues. V shed 5 bases and J shed 7 bases, with 18 bases lying between them. The V gene's germline CDR1 is SGHTA and CDR2 FQGNSA. CDR3 DNA: TGTGCCAGCAGCATATCAAGAAGTAACAGGAATGAGCAGTTCTTC. Protein: CASSISRSNRNEQFF.

This clonotype was observed a handful of times. CDR3 region: CASFESYGGTYNEQFF. The CDR3 bases are TGCGCCAGCTTCGAGTCCTACGGGGGCACCTACAATGAGCAGTTCTTC. The chain carries TRBV5-1 and TRBJ2-1; possibly TRBD1 or TRBD2 for D (6 bases each). The CDR3 is made up of 16 amino acids. The V gene's germline CDR1 is SGHRS and CDR2 YFSETQ. Trimming cost V 7 bases and J 2 bases, with 19 bases left between them.

Only a few counts were recorded for this clonotype. The V call is TRBV5-6, the J call TRBJ2-3; D uncertain. CDR1 and CDR2 from the germline V gene are SGHDT and YYEEEE. V was shortened by 4 bases and J by 11 bases, with 14 bases between the two germline ends. The CDR3 loop spans 12 amino acids. CDR3 nucleotide sequence: TGTGCCAGCAGCCTTCCCGGCGGAGAGCAGTATTTT. As protein: CASSLPGGEQYF.

This clonotype was seen repeatedly, ten times or more. This chain connects TRBV6-2 or TRBV6-3 to TRBJ2-7; TRBD2 aligns across 7 bases. The CDR3 consists of 13 residues. Germline-derived CDR1 and CDR2 are MNHEY and SVGEGT. V lost 6 bases, J lost 0 bases, and 2 bases stayed unmatched. CDR3 coding DNA: TGTGCCAGCAGGCGGGGGATCTCCTACGAGCAGTACGTC. Protein: CASRRGISYEQYV.

This clonotype has a count of ten or more. V is TRBV29-1 and J is TRBJ1-6; weak D call: TRBD1 (6 bases). Germline loops: CDR1 SQVTM, CDR2 ANQGSEA. The ends were cut back, 2 bases at V and 10 bases at J, with 12 bases in the middle. CDR3 length: 13 amino acids. The CDR3 DNA sequence: TGCAGCGTTGAAATACAGGGAGAATCACCCCTCCACTTT. It encodes CSVEIQGESPLHF.

V gene TRBV18 combines with J gene TRBJ2-5; D possibly uses TRBD1 or TRBD2 (5 bases each). Germline lookup yields CDR1 KGHSH and CDR2 LQKENI. The CDR3 is 14 residues long. Between the trimmed V and J ends, which lost 3 bases and 0 bases, there was a span of 8 bases. CDR3 protein: CASSPGRDQETQYF. Written as DNA, the CDR3 is TGTGCCAGCTCACCGGGACGGGACCAAGAGACCCAGTACTTC.

The V gene is TRBV20-1, the J gene TRBJ1-4; D unclear. Germline CDR1 reads DFQATT; CDR2 reads SNEGSKA (reference sequence). The V gene lost 0 bases and the J gene lost 7 bases, with 3 bases spanning the gap. This CDR3 contains 11 residues. CDR3 sequence reads: CSAREAEKLFF. Written as DNA, the CDR3 is TGCAGTGCTAGAGAGGCTGAAAAACTGTTTTTT.